The 15 T cell receptor beta chains below all came from one sample that was sequenced in a study of graft-versus-host responses after intestinal transplantation (dated by TCRdb to about 2021). The library came from the immunoSEQ multiplex PCR assay. TCRdb retrieved this table from immuneACCESS and kept in-frame rearrangements only. Not all clones are present; in checked studies, unresolved V genes account for under half, and no reason is known for the remainder. This sample has approximately 9,300 clones in its table, and nearly 95% of those were observed once. Under 20% of the sample goes to the ten largest clones. Sample: bone marrow, taken 521 days after intestinal transplantation. The receptors stem from a human patient who received an intestinal transplant, so some T cells may come from the graft donor.

The chain uses TRBV20-1 and TRBJ2-7; unclear D gene. V dropped 6 bases and J dropped 4 bases, with 10 bases sitting between them. CDR1 is DFQATT and CDR2 is SNEGSKA in the germline V gene (reference sequence). This CDR3 region has 11 residues. The CDR3 sequence is CSAPRRYEQYF. The DNA of the CDR3 is TGCAGTGCCCCTAGGCGTTACGAGCAGTACTTC.

The CDR3 loop is CAISSLGSGKPSNPSPSYNEQFF. The CDR3 region has the DNA TGTGCCATCAGCTCCCTGGGTAGCGGGAAGCCATCGAATCCATCCCCCTCCTACAATGAGCAGTTCTTC. The rearrangement joins TRBV10-3 to TRBJ2-1; 8 bases fit TRBD2. J was trimmed by 0 bases and V by 6 bases; bases with no gene match: 28. CDR1 and CDR2 from the germline V gene are ENHRY and SYGVKD. This CDR3 is built from 23 residues.

This rearrangement joins TRBV7-6 to TRBJ1-5, with 7 bases lining up with TRBD1. In germline, CDR1 is SGHVS, CDR2 FNYEAQ. The ends lost 3 bases at V and 4 bases at J; junction bases unmatched: 9. There are 16 residues in the CDR3. This chain's CDR3 is CASSLGQGQLNQPQHF. The DNA of the CDR3 is TGTGCCAGCAGCTTGGGTCAGGGACAGTTGAATCAGCCCCAGCATTTT. The full variable domain, completed using reference TRBV7-6 and TRBJ1-5, is GAGVSQSPRYKVTKRGQDVALRCDPISGHVSLYWYRQALGQGPEFLTYFNYEAQQDKSGLPNDRFSAERPEGSISTLTIQRTEQRDSAMYRCASSLGQGQLNQPQHFGDGTRLSIL.

This clone has only one observation. This chain links TRBV15 with TRBJ1-3; no definite D call. The V end lost 2 bases, the J end lost 4 bases, and 12 bases lay between the germline ends. The CDR3 runs 15 residues. The germline CDR1 and CDR2 sequences are LNHNV and YYDKDF (reference sequence). The CDR3 coding sequence is TGTGCCACCAGCAGACGGGTAGGAGGAGGAAACACCATATATTTT. This gives the protein CATSRRVGGGNTIYF.

This chain connects TRBV9 to TRBJ2-5; 10 positions match TRBD2. This CDR3 contains 16 residues. Trimming at V came to 0 bases and at J to 2 bases, leaving 4 bases not matched to a gene. The germline gives CDR1 SGDLS, CDR2 YYNGEE. The CDR3 loop reads CASSVDGLAVQETQYF. In DNA, the CDR3 is TGTGCCAGCAGCGTAGATGGACTAGCGGTACAAGAGACCCAGTACTTC.

This chain uses TRBV27 with TRBJ2-7; 8 positions match TRBD1. This CDR3 is 14 amino acids long. The germline gives CDR1 MNHEY, CDR2 SMNVEV (reference sequence). The junction had 5 bases not matched to a gene; V was cut back by 5 bases and J by 2 bases. CDR3 protein: CASSGQGVPYEQYF. As DNA, the CDR3 is TGTGCCAGCAGTGGACAGGGAGTACCCTACGAGCAGTACTTC.

This chain joins TRBV16 and TRBJ1-5; TRBD1 aligns across 10 bases. The J segment lost 0 bases and the V segment lost 1 base, leaving 6 bases of the junction unmatched. CDR3 length: 18 amino acids. Germline-derived CDR1 and CDR2 are KGHSY and FQNENV. CDR3 in amino acids: CASSQFPGQGNSNQPQHF. DNA for the CDR3: TGTGCCAGCAGCCAATTTCCGGGACAGGGGAATAGCAATCAGCCCCAGCATTTT.

This sequence joins TRBV28 and TRBJ1-4, with D possibly TRBD1 on 5 matching bases. CDR1 is MDHEN, CDR2 SYDVKM, per germline. Trimming cost V 6 bases and J 6 bases, with 14 bases left between them. The CDR3 has 14 residues. The CDR3: CASSRPGRDEKLFF. The CDR3 coding sequence is TGTGCCAGCAGCCGCCCCGGCAGGGATGAAAAACTGTTTTTT.

The CDR3 bases are TGTGCCAGCAGCGGCGGGACTTTCACAGATACGCAGTATTTT. It is translated as CASSGGTFTDTQYF. The chain recombines TRBV13 with TRBJ2-3; D is perhaps TRBD2 (6 bases). The CDR3 runs to 14 residues. Germline V lookup: CDR1 PRHDT, CDR2 FYEKMQ (reference sequence). The V end was cut by 5 bases, the J end by 2 bases, with 11 bases between.

The chain is built from TRBV7-9 and TRBJ2-7; unclear D gene. The CDR3 covers 15 residues. Germline V gene data show CDR1 as SEHNR and CDR2 as FQNEAQ (reference sequence). V lost 1 base and J 5 bases, leaving 15 bases between the germline ends. Here the CDR3 reads CASSLVLSGINEQYF. DNA for the CDR3: TGTGCCAGCAGCTTAGTTCTCTCTGGGATTAACGAGCAGTACTTC. Together with reference TRBV7-9 and TRBJ2-7, the CDR3 gives the full variable domain: DTGVSQNPRHKITKRGQNVTFRCDPISEHNRLYWYRQTLGQGPEFLTYFQNEAQLEKSRLLSDRFSAERPKGSFSTLEIQRTEQGDSAMYLCASSLVLSGINEQYFGPGTRLTVT.

The chain has TRBV27 and TRBJ2-5, with 8 bases aligning to TRBD2. V gave up 0 bases and J gave up 5 bases; unmatched junction bases: 8. The CDR3 totals 16 residues. Germline lookup yields CDR1 MNHEY and CDR2 SMNVEV (reference sequence). The CDR3: CASSLSPGGPGETQYF. In DNA form, the CDR3 reads TGTGCCAGCAGTTTATCCCCGGGAGGGCCCGGGGAGACCCAGTACTTC.

This clone rates as large. The CDR3 DNA follows: TGTGCCAGCAGCCCCGGAGGGGTGAGAGCTTTCTTT. Translated, it gives CASSPGGVRAFF. The rearrangement uses TRBV7-2 and TRBJ1-1; possible D gene TRBD1, 5 bases. Germline CDR1 and CDR2: SGHTA and FQGNSA. V was trimmed by 5 bases and J by 10 bases, leaving 14 bases between them. This CDR3 contains 12 residues. Supplemented by reference TRBV7-2 and TRBJ1-1, the full variable domain reads GAGVSQSPSNKVTEKGKDVELRCDPISGHTALYWYRQSLGQGLEFLIYFQGNSAPDKSGLPSDRFSAERTGGSVSTLTIQRTQQEDSAVYLCASSPGGVRAFFGQGTRLTVV.

This chain links TRBV11-2 with TRBJ1-1; D gene ambiguous. Trimming removed 5 bases at V and 6 bases at J, with 16 bases between. CDR3 length equals 14 residues. CDR1 is SGHAT, CDR2 FQNNGV, per germline. DNA of the CDR3: TGTGCCAGCAGCCGCCCCCGCACTTTCGCTGAAGCTTTCTTT. Protein product: CASSRPRTFAEAFF.

The rearrangement uses TRBV19 and TRBJ2-3; 10 bases match TRBD2. The CDR3 contains 15 residues. CDR1 is LNHDA and CDR2 is SQIVND in the germline V gene (reference sequence). The V and J ends lost 9 bases and 1 base, in that order; junction bases with no gene match: 7. CDR3 bases: TGTGCCAGCAAACTAGCGGGGTGGGGCACAGATACGCAGTATTTT. The encoded protein is CASKLAGWGTDTQYF.

The V and J genes are TRBV6-1 and TRBJ2-5; D gene uncertain. The ends were cut back, 2 bases at V and 10 bases at J, with 8 bases in the middle. The germline gives CDR1 MNHNS, CDR2 SASEGT. The CDR3 is 11 residues long. CDR3 DNA: TGTGCCAGCAGTGAATTCCCCCACCAGTACTTC. Its translation: CASSEFPHQYF.